The next 22 T cell receptor beta chains were all read from a single sample in a study of tumor and adjacent non-tumor tissue in lung cancer. No cell sorting was done before RNA was extracted from the tissue. A modified ARM-PCR protocol with three rounds of nested PCR amplified TCRbeta. MiXCR, run by TCRdb on the multiplex PCR reads, gives a single entry per CDR3 protein. Of 70,000 or so distinct CDR3 sequences in the sample, almost 60% were seen once. Sequences were obtained from lung tumor tissue. The receptor source for this set is a man between 50 and 59 years old with non-small cell lung cancer.

Concerning this clonotype itself: A much larger clone is a single base away; this may be a read error. The chain links TRBV11-2 to TRBJ2-5; D perhaps matches TRBD1 (6 bases). The CDR3 contains 16 residues. Germline V gives CDR1 SGHAT, CDR2 FQNNGV. CDR3 protein: CTSSLYPRGQQETQYF. CDR3 coding DNA: TGTACCAGCAGCTTATACCCCCGGGGACAACAAGAGACCCAGTACTTC.

There are many counts of this clonotype. The genes are TRBV6-1 and TRBJ1-6, with 7 positions matching TRBD1. This CDR3 is 18 amino acids long. Trimming took 4 bases from V and 10 from J; bases not matched to a gene: 19. Germline V gene data show CDR1 as MNHNS and CDR2 as SASEGT. The CDR3 region has the DNA TGTGCCAGCAGTGGACAAAGATTTACAGGGGCACGGGGGTCACCCCTCCACTTT. This codes for CASSGQRFTGARGSPLHF.

About this clonotype: It may be a read error: a sequence one base away is much more abundant. The chain carries TRBV12-3 or TRBV12-4 and TRBJ2-5; D ambiguous. This CDR3 has 13 residues. V was trimmed by 6 bases and J by 5 bases, leaving 13 bases between them. CDR3 nucleotide sequence: TGTGCCAGCAGAGGGTGGGCCAGGGAGACCCAGTACTTC. It codes for CASRGWARETQYF.

About this clonotype: Sequence at one end of the junction differs from germline and may be a read error. CDR3 residues: CANSQDLTSGSMNTQYF. The DNA of the CDR3 is TGTGCCAACAGCCAAGACTTGACTAGCGGGAGTATGAATACCCAGTATTTT. J is TRBJ2-3 and V is TRBV4-2; 12 bases are a match to TRBD2. The CDR3 has 17 amino acids. In germline, CDR1 is LGHNA, CDR2 YNFKEQ.

A remark on this clonotype: One end of the junction does not line up with germline, which may come from a read error. The chain recombines TRBV11-1 with TRBJ2-2; D may correspond to TRBD1 or TRBD2 (5 bases each). The CDR3 sequence is 14 residues long. The germline CDR1 and CDR2 sequences are SGHAT and FQDESV (reference sequence). For the CDR3, the DNA is TGTGCCAGCAGTTTCCAGGGTCGGCCCGGGGAGCTTATTTTT. It codes for CASSFQGRPGELIF.

In its sample, this clonotype was seen many times. A much larger clone sits a single nucleotide away, making a read error possible. Because it lacks the conserved phenylalanine or tryptophan at the end, this CDR3 is likely a read error. V usage is TRBV11-2 and J usage is TRBJ2-7; the D is unclear. V dropped 0 bases and J dropped 6 bases, with 12 bases sitting between them. CDR1 is SGHAT and CDR2 is FQNNGV in the germline V gene. The CDR3 is 14 amino acids. The CDR3, as DNA: TGTGCCAGCAGCTTAGATCAAAACGACGGCGAGCAGTACTCC. It encodes CASSLDQNDGEQYS.

Comments on this clonotype: The junction differs from germline at one of its ends, possibly a read error. The V gene is TRBV10-3, the J gene TRBJ2-7; D possibly matches TRBD1 or TRBD2 (6 bases each). CDR1 ENHRY and CDR2 SYGVKD come from the germline V gene. This CDR3 region has 16 residues. The CDR3 bases are TGTGCCTTCAGTGTTTCTAGTGGGGGGCCTTTTGGCGAGCAGTACTTC. Translated, it gives CAFSVSSGGPFGEQYF.

The gene calls are TRBV11-2 and TRBJ1-6; D gene uncertain. The CDR3 has 16 residues. Trimming shortened V by 3 bases and J by 3 bases, and 12 bases separated the two germline ends. Germline V gene sequence: CDR1 SGHAT, CDR2 FQNNGV. As DNA, the CDR3 is TGTGCCAGCAGCTTCTCATTACACAGCTATAATTCACCCCTCCACTTT. Amino acid sequence: CASSFSLHSYNSPLHF.

With regard to this clonotype: This may arise from a read error, as a much more abundant clone is one base away. The CDR3 here is CASGRQDDTDTQYF. CDR3 coding DNA: TGCGCCAGCGGCCGACAGGACGACACAGATACGCAGTATTTT. This chain uses TRBV5-1 with TRBJ2-3, with a tentative D call TRBD1 (6 bases). Germline-derived CDR1 and CDR2 are SGHRS and YFSETQ. The CDR3 consists of 14 residues. Trimming pared 7 bases from V and 2 bases from J, leaving 14 bases between.

This sequence joins TRBV4-2 and TRBJ2-3, with D perhaps TRBD1 or TRBD2 (6 bases each). V was pared by 3 bases and J by 5 bases, with 24 bases between. Germline CDR1 LGHNA, CDR2 YNFKEQ. The CDR3 spans 18 residues. As DNA, the CDR3 is TGTGCCAGCAGCCACAGGTTCGTAAGAGAGGGGGGCATAGATACGCAGTATTTT. Translation: CASSHRFVREGGIDTQYF.

V is TRBV6-1 and J is TRBJ2-3; no clear D. CDR3 length: 15 amino acids. Germline CDR1 and CDR2: MNHNS and SASEGT. V lost 7 bases, J lost 4 bases, and 18 bases lay in between. CDR3 DNA: TGTGCCAGCATTATTGACCCCCTTCCCCCAGATACGCAGTATTTT. It codes for CASIIDPLPPDTQYF.

The table lists this clonotype with a few counts. This sequence joins TRBV20-1 and TRBJ2-7; 7 bases are shared with TRBD2. Germline V CDR1 and CDR2: DFQATT, SNEGSKA (reference sequence). The CDR3 is 13 amino acids. The trim removed 3 bases at V and 0 bases at J, leaving 2 bases unmatched. CDR3 amino acids: CSASGTNSYEQYF. The CDR3 DNA is TGCAGTGCTAGCGGGACTAACTCCTACGAGCAGTACTTC.

As for this clonotype: An end of the junction does not agree with germline; a read error may underlie this. The chain has TRBV12-3 or TRBV12-4 and TRBJ2-6; either TRBD1 or TRBD2 may supply D (5 bases each). This CDR3 is built from 16 residues. The CDR3 nucleotides are TGTGCCAGCATGATTGAGGGAAACGATGGGGCCAACATCCTGACTTTC. This encodes CASMIEGNDGANILTF.

This clonotype was observed a few times. Possible read error: a much larger clone is one base away. The V and J genes are TRBV12-3 or TRBV12-4 and TRBJ2-3; 9 nucleotides line up with TRBD1. The CDR3 has 13 amino acids. CDR3 sequence: CASSRDRADMQYF. The CDR3, as DNA: TGTGCCAGCAGTCGGGACAGGGCAGATATGCAGTATTTT.

This clonotype was picked up a small number of times. The rearrangement links TRBV7-2 to TRBJ2-1; D perhaps matches TRBD2 (5 bases). The CDR3 spans 17 residues. The germline CDR1 and CDR2 sequences are SGHTA and FQGNSA. V was pared by 5 bases and J by 3 bases, with 20 bases between. Here the CDR3 DNA reads TGTGCCAGCAGCCTCAGGAGCGGCGGACGGTTCTACAATGAGCAGTTCTTC. It specifies CASSLRSGGRFYNEQFF.

This clonotype was seen a handful of times. This sequence joins TRBV7-9 and TRBJ1-5, with 8 bases lining up with TRBD1. Germline CDR1 SEHNR, CDR2 FQNEAQ (reference sequence). The CDR3 is 14 amino acids. V shed 5 bases, J shed 5 bases, and the junction held 5 bases outside the gene matches. The CDR3 DNA is TGTGCCAGCAGCATAGGGACAGGTTATCAGCCCCAGCATTTT. Its protein is CASSIGTGYQPQHF.

For this clonotype: The junction differs from germline at one of its ends, possibly a read error. The chain employs TRBV4-2 and TRBJ2-5; 7 bases are shared with TRBD1. The CDR3 spans 13 residues. Germline-derived CDR1 and CDR2 are LGHNA and YNFKEQ. In nucleotides, the CDR3 is TGTGCCAGCAGCCTGACAGGGTTAGAGACCCAGTATTTC. Its translation is CASSLTGLETQYF.

The V gene is TRBV11-2, the J gene TRBJ2-2; D gene uncertain. V was clipped by 1 base and J by 16 bases, with 16 bases between them. Looked up from germline, CDR1 is SGHAT and CDR2 is FQNNGV. The CDR3 sequence is 13 residues long. The CDR3: CASSLAAISHPFF. CDR3 in DNA: TGTGCCAGCAGCTTAGCGGCTATTTCACATCCGTTTTTT.

Comments on this clonotype: Because it lacks the conserved phenylalanine or tryptophan at the end, this CDR3 is likely a read error. This chain joins TRBV7-9 and TRBJ2-5; TRBD2 aligns across 11 bases. This CDR3 spans 19 amino acids. V shed 5 bases and J 2 bases; nucleotides not matched to a gene: 16. Germline CDR1 SEHNR, CDR2 FQNEAQ (reference sequence). The CDR3 DNA sequence: TGTGCCAGCAGCAGTTCCCGGGCTAGCGGGGGGCTGGTACAAGAGACCCAGTACATC. Translated, it gives CASSSSRASGGLVQETQYI.

Regarding this clonotype: One junction end does not reproduce the germline sequence, and a read error may be involved. V is TRBV5-6 and J is TRBJ2-7; D may correspond to TRBD1 or TRBD2 (6 bases each). Germline loops: CDR1 SGHDT, CDR2 YYEEEE. CDR3 length: 14 residues. The CDR3 is CASRWGDISYEQYF. DNA for the CDR3: TGTGCCAGCAGATGGGGGGACATTTCCTATGAGCAGTACTTC.

This clonotype was counted ten times or more. The rearrangement links TRBV20-1 to TRBJ1-5; TRBD1 agrees at 9 bases. CDR3 length: 15 amino acids. V lost 6 bases and J lost 1; bases outside the gene matches: 7. Germline CDR1 DFQATT, CDR2 SNEGSKA (reference sequence). The CDR3 coding sequence is TGCAGTGCAGGAACAGGGGGCAGGAGCAATCAGCCCCAGCATTTT. Its protein is CSAGTGGRSNQPQHF.

This chain links TRBV11-2 with TRBJ2-4; no clear D. CDR3 length: 12 amino acids. Germline CDR1 and CDR2: SGHAT and FQNNGV. The V end was cut by 5 bases, the J end by 6 bases, with 8 bases between. Here the CDR3 reads CASSPGGNIQYF. The CDR3 DNA sequence: TGTGCCAGCAGCCCGGGCGGAAACATTCAGTACTTC.